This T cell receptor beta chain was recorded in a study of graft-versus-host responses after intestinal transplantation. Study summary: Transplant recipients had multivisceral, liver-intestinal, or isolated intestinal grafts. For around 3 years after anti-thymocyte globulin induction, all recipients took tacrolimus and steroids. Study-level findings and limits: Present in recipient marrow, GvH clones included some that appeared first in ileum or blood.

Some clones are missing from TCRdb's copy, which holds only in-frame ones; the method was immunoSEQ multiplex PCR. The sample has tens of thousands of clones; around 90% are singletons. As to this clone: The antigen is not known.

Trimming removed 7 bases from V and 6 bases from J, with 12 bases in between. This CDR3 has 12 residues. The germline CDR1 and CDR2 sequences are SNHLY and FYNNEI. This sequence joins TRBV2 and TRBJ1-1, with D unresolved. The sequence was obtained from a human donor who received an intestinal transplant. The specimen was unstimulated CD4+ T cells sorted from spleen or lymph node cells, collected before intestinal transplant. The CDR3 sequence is CASTSTWSEAFF. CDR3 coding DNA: TGTGCCAGCACATCCACTTGGTCTGAAGCTTTCTTT.